The T cell receptor (beta chain) under discussion was sequenced for a study of shared clonotypes between healthy human individuals. This clone appeared once. This table comes from immunoSEQ multiplex PCR, and its TCRdb copy is limited to in-frame clones, with some not included. This table has about 1.5 million clones, more than 95% appearing once. This TCR was sampled from a man aged 30 to 39 in good health. Sequenced input: naive CD4+ T cells sorted from blood. Noted subset: CD45RA+ positively selected.

In DNA form, the CDR3 reads TGTGCCAGCAGCCAAGGAATCATCACGCGGAGCTATGGCTACACCTTC. Translation gives CASSQGIITRSYGYTF. This chain uses TRBV14 with TRBJ1-2; no clear D. Trimming shortened V by 1 base and J by 4 bases, and 16 bases separated the two germline ends. Per germline, CDR1 SGHDN and CDR2 FVKESK. The CDR3 has 16 amino acids.